Reported below is one TCR beta chain. The specificity of this receptor is unknown. Base quality data are lacking; no much larger clone is found one base away. Whole blood was collected in K2EDTA tubes by collaborating institutions according to the institutions' own protocols. For TCRbeta analysis, collaborator samples were shipped as frozen whole blood, as isolated PBMCs, or as DNA extracted from either sample type. This sample is part of a study of blood T cell repertoires in COVID-19 (dated by TCRdb to about 2020). Study-wide context: Samples from collaborators originated in the United States, Italy and Spain and spanned both the acute and convalescent phases of COVID-19. The material from the prospective study consisted of cDNA or gDNA derived from T cells, B-cell-depleted T cells, or PBMCs. Subjects who had been exposed to COVID-19, were actively infected with it, or had recovered from it provided the deeply sampled blood TCRbeta repertoires that made up the dataset. The repertoires were released in a freely available public database meant as a resource for research on the immune response to SARS-CoV-2. The samples were drawn from two sources: the first 160 participants of the ongoing ImmuneRACE study, and 1,254 subjects contributed by 6 global collaborators. Sample metadata almost always included a de-identified subject ID, COVID-19 status, age in years and sex. HLA class I and class II types, where available, came from metadata supplied by the sample provider rather than from assay-based typing. What the research found in general, with its limitations: The quantity of clinical and demographic metadata differed by source and by participant and was supplied without curation.

The immunoSEQ Assay, a bias-controlled multiplex PCR, was used to amplify TCRbeta CDR3 regions from genomic DNA. In the source study's methods: Nucleated cell counts per sample were estimated from amplification of reference gene primers within the assay. Sequence reads were collapsed and filtered to measure the absolute abundance of every unique TCRbeta CDR3 rearrangement. Productive Simpson clonality was computed per sample as the square root of Simpson's diversity index over productive rearrangements. The table was pulled from immuneACCESS by TCRdb, which kept in-frame rearrangements only. Such tables lose some clones; where checked, under half of the loss comes from unresolved V genes, and the rest has no known cause. That table gives V, J and clone size, and the DNA gave D and trimming. In this sample the table shows 160,000 or so clones, more than 80% of which occur a single time. The ten most abundant clones make up about 2.8% of the sample.

V drops 6 bases and J drops 5 bases, leaving 9 bases in between. The CDR3 covers 12 residues, taking in both the cysteine and the phenylalanine. Of the read, only the CDR3 DNA is kept; its 36 bases are in frame from base 1. Sequences SGHTA (CDR1) and FQGTGA (CDR2) are obtained from the germline V gene. The source is a man in his 60s with acute or convalescent COVID-19. The chain uses TRBV7-3 and TRBJ2-3; TRBD2 is perhaps the D gene, given 6 matching bases. The sample was peripheral blood. The CDR3 loop reads CASSPGGDTQYF. The DNA sequence follows: TGTGCCAGCAGTCCCGGGGGAGATACGCAGTATTTT.